The clone carrying this T cell receptor beta chain was observed a few times. Antigen: not known. Sequencing templates came from extracted RNA that was reverse transcribed into cDNA. Sequencing used immunoSEQ multiplex PCR; TCRdb keeps in-frame clones, though not all of them. The sample includes around 190,000 clones, roughly three fifths of them seen just once. The data stem from a study of CD8+ T cells in alopecia areata. Study outcomes and limitations: Many expanded lesional clones remained in scalp and blood on tofacitinib.

CDR3 length equals 18 residues. The V segment lost 0 bases and the J segment 2 bases; nucleotides outside the gene matches: 5. Germline V gives CDR1 SGHAT, CDR2 FQNNGV. Treatment here: oral pan-JAK inhibitor, 5-10 mg twice daily. The chain carries TRBV11-2 and TRBJ2-6; TRBD1 matches at 9 bases. The receptor comes from a human donor with alopecia areata. This material consisted of CD4+ T cells sorted from blood, taken at week 4, from a patient treated with tofacitinib. CDR3 sequence (DNA): TGTGCCAGCAGCTTAGAGACCGGGACAGGGACTGGGGCCAACGTCCTGACTTTC. Protein: CASSLETGTGTGANVLTF.